This record looks at one TCR beta chain sequence and its context. The target antigen is unknown. This PCR relied on a set of 60 Vbeta primers and 13 Jbeta primers. Clones were read by immunoSEQ multiplex PCR, and TCRdb kept only the in-frame ones, dropping some. The sample is made up of over 100,000 clones, and the top ten hold about 4% of it. Germline CDR1 is SNHLY and CDR2 is FYNNEI. The CDR3 consists of 13 residues. Trimming at V came to 7 bases and at J to 6 bases, leaving 3 bases not matched to a gene. The data were obtained in a study of cytomegalovirus exposure and HLA in healthy donors. Broader study findings: Later on, a genetic analysis was performed. It linked a missense variant in DCLRE1C with V- and J-gene trimming of TCR beta.

The V and J genes are TRBV2 and TRBJ2-2; 9 positions match TRBD1. Sequenced: PBMCs. The origin of this receptor is a man aged 25 to 40 in good health and CMV-seronegative. In DNA form, the CDR3 reads TGTGCCAGCATTACAGGGGGCCCCGGGGAGCTGTTTTTT. Amino acid sequence: CASITGGPGELFF.